This is a list of T cell receptor beta chains from one sample in a study of monozygotic twins with inflammatory bowel disease. TCRdb re-analyzed the 5' RACE reads; it lists each CDR3 protein once, without DNA. In all, the sample yields roughly 150,000 distinct CDR3 sequences. The specimen was blood. The receptors were sampled from a human donor with ulcerative colitis or Crohn's disease, or a healthy co-twin of an affected twin (not recorded which). The CDR3 runs from the conserved cysteine through the conserved F or W.

J gene,V gene,CDR3 protein
TRBJ2-5,TRBV20-1,CSGNDSPYQETQYF
TRBJ2-3,TRBV7-2,CASSGRDRGPDTQYF
TRBJ1-1,TRBV18,CASSPPGQGSWMNTEAFF
TRBJ2-3,TRBV7-3,CASSLIGVRTDTQYF
TRBJ2-3,TRBV7-2,CASSSRLAGGINTDTQYF
TRBJ1-2,TRBV29-1,CSVEPQTASYGYTF
TRBJ2-6,TRBV5-6,CASSQGAGANVLTF
TRBJ1-2,TRBV5-1,CASSLAGDSYGYTF
TRBJ1-2,TRBV7-2,CASSPRMGAFWGYTF
TRBJ1-2,TRBV5-1,CASSFGRGGPNYGYTF
TRBJ2-5,TRBV6-5,CASSYSNRGGGETQYF
TRBJ2-3,TRBV20-1,CSARVTSGGHHSTDTQYF
TRBJ2-1,TRBV6-2/TRBV6-3,CASSYSLAGGNEQFF
TRBJ1-3,TRBV12-3/TRBV12-4,CASSLLETTGNTIYF
TRBJ2-7,TRBV7-9,CASSGPGQSEQYF
TRBJ2-3,TRBV18,CASSPPWASGSTDTQYF
TRBJ1-2,TRBV29-1,CSVGTGTGYRNYGYTF
TRBJ2-3,TRBV4-1,CASSQDQLTSLSQYF
TRBJ2-1,TRBV18,CASSPGITYNEQFF
TRBJ2-7,TRBV11-1,CASSLAGPTYEQYF
TRBJ2-2,TRBV12-3/TRBV12-4,CASSFLSTGLNTGELFF
TRBJ2-2,TRBV12-3/TRBV12-4,CASSFSDTGELFF
TRBJ2-1,TRBV6-2/TRBV6-3,CASSYGHPAYNEQFF
TRBJ2-5,TRBV6-5,CASSYMTDYQETQYF
TRBJ2-2,TRBV4-3,CASSQHIKRTGELFF
TRBJ1-3,TRBV7-6,CASSSEGSRNTIYF
TRBJ2-7,TRBV19,CASSQGVYEQYF
TRBJ2-6,TRBV23-1,CASSQAGQLSGANVLTF
TRBJ2-1,TRBV20-1,CSASRQAYNEQFF
TRBJ2-7,TRBV7-9,CASSSGDRIYEQYF
TRBJ2-2,TRBV5-1,CASSLRQPNTGELFF
TRBJ2-1,TRBV4-2,CASSQDQAGGLNEQFF